This T cell receptor beta chain derives from a study of blood T cell repertoires in COVID-19. This table comes from immunoSEQ multiplex PCR, and its TCRdb copy is limited to in-frame clones, with some not included. The sample shows around 70,000 clones, just over 85% of them seen only once. The CDR3 has 15 residues. Per germline, CDR1 SEHNR and CDR2 FQNEAQ (reference sequence). V shed 3 bases and J 6 bases; nucleotides not matched to a gene: 8. The clonotype originates from an elderly woman with active or convalescent COVID-19. The sequencing sample was made of peripheral blood. The V call is TRBV7-9, the J call TRBJ2-3; 8 bases are a match to TRBD1. CDR3 sequence reads: CASSFVQGVPDTQYF. The CDR3 region has the DNA TGTGCCAGCAGCTTTGTACAGGGGGTCCCCGATACGCAGTATTTT.